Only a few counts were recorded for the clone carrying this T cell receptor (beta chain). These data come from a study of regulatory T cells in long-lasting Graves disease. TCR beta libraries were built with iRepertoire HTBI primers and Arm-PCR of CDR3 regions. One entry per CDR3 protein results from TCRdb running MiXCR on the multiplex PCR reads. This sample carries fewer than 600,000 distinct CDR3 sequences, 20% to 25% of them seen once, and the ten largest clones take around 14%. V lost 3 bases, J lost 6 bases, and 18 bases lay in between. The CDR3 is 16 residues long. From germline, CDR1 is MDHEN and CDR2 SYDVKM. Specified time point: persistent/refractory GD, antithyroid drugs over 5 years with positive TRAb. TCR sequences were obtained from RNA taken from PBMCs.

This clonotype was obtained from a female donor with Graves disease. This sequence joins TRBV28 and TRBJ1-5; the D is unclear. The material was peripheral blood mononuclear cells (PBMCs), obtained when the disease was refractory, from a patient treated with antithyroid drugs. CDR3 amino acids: CASSFRRRGVGQPQHF. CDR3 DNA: TGTGCCAGCAGTTTTAGGCGCCGAGGAGTGGGTCAGCCCCAGCATTTT.